Sequencing of this TCR beta chain was carried out in a study of preoperative IRX-2 immunotherapy in early breast cancer. The treatment here: preoperative locoregional IRX-2 cytokine immunotherapy. Preoperative locoregional IRX-2 cytokine immunotherapy was tested in the phase Ib source study. The method was immunoSEQ multiplex PCR; TCRdb's version includes in-frame clones alone and lacks a portion of them. Of fewer than 25,000 clones listed, about 90% are singletons. This TCR derives from a human donor with breast cancer. Sequencing used tumor tissue, obtained after IRX-2 immunotherapy.

CDR3 sequence: CASSDSSDGHEQYF. CDR3 in DNA: TGTGCCAGTAGTGACAGTTCGGACGGGCACGAGCAGTACTTC. The V and J genes are TRBV19 and TRBJ2-7; maybe TRBD1 (5 bases). The CDR3 spans 14 residues. Germline V gene data show CDR1 as LNHDA and CDR2 as SQIVND (reference sequence). Between the trimmed V and J ends, which lost 5 bases and 5 bases, there was a span of 16 bases.